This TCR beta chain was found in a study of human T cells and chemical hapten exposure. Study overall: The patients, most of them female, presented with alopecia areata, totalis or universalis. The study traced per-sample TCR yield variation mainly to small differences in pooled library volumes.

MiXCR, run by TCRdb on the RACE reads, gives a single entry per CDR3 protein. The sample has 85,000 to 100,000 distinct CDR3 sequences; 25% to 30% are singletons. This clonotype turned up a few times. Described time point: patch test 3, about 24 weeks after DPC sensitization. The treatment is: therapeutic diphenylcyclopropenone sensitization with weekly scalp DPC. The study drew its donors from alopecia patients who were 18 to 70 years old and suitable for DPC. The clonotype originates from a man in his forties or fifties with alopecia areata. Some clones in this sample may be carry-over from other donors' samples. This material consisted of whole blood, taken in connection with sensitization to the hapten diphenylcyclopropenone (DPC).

The DNA of the CDR3 is TGTGCCAGCAGCCAAGATACGGGCTCTGGGGCCAACGTCCTGACTTTC. The encoded protein is CASSQDTGSGANVLTF. The gene calls are TRBV3-1 and TRBJ2-6; D is unresolved. Trimming removed 0 bases at V and 0 bases at J, with 6 bases between. The CDR3 is 16 residues long. Germline CDR1 LGHDT, CDR2 YNNKEL (reference sequence).